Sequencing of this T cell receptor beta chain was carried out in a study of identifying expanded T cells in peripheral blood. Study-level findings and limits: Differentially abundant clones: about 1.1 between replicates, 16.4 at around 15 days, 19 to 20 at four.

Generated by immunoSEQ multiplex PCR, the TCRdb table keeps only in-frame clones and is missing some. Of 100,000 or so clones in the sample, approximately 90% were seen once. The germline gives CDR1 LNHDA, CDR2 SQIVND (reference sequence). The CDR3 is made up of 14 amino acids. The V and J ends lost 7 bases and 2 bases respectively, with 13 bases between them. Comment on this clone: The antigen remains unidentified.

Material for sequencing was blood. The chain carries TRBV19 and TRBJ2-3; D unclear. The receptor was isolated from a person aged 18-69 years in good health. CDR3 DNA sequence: TGTGCCAGTACCCCCCGACCTTCCACAGATACGCAGTATTTT. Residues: CASTPRPSTDTQYF. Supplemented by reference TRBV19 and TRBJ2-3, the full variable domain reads DGGITQSPKYLFRKEGQNVTLSCEQNLNHDAMYWYRQDPGQGLRLIYYSQIVNDFQKGDIAEGYSVSREKKESFPLTVTSAQKNPTAFYLCASTPRPSTDTQYFGPGTRLTVL.